This T cell receptor (beta chain) was sequenced for a study of shared clonotypes between healthy human individuals. Whole-study findings and limits: The genetic and exposure-history diversity represented was limited by few donors.

Approximately 91 million PBMCs supplied genomic DNA for unsorted samples. A word on this clone: Its antigen is undetermined.

It was at deep level that the assay was run. Each PCR replicate run on unsorted PBMC took in about 0.3 ug DNA, about 30,000 T cell genomes. Data came from immunoSEQ multiplex PCR; TCRdb stores just in-frame clones and leaves some out. The sample has 400,000 to 500,000 clones, around 80% seen once. V was cut by 8 bases and J by 6 bases, with 11 bases left in between. The CDR3 consists of 12 residues. Looked up from germline, CDR1 is MNHNS and CDR2 is SASEGT. Sequenced: PBMCs. This chain uses TRBV6-1 with TRBJ1-5; a weak D match, TRBD1 (5 bases). The source is a woman aged 40 to 50 in good health. Some clones in this sample may be carry-over from other donors' samples. The CDR3 is CASRGVGQPQHF. The CDR3 coding sequence is TGTGCCAGCCGAGGGGTCGGTCAGCCCCAGCATTTT.